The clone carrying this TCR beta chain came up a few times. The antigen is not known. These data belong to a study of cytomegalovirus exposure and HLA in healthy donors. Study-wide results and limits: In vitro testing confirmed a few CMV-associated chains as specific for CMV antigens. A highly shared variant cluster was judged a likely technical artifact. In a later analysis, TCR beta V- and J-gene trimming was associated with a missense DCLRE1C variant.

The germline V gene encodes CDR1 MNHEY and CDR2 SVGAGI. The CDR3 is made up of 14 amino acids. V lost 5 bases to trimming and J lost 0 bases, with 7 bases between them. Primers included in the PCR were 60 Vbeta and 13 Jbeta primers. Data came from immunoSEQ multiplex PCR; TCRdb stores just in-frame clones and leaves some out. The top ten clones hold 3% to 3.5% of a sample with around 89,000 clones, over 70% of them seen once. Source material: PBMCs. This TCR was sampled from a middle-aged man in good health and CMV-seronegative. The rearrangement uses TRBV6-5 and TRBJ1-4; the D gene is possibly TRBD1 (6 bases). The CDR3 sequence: CASSGTTTNEKLFF. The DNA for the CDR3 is TGTGCCAGCAGTGGGACAACAACTAATGAAAAACTGTTTTTT.